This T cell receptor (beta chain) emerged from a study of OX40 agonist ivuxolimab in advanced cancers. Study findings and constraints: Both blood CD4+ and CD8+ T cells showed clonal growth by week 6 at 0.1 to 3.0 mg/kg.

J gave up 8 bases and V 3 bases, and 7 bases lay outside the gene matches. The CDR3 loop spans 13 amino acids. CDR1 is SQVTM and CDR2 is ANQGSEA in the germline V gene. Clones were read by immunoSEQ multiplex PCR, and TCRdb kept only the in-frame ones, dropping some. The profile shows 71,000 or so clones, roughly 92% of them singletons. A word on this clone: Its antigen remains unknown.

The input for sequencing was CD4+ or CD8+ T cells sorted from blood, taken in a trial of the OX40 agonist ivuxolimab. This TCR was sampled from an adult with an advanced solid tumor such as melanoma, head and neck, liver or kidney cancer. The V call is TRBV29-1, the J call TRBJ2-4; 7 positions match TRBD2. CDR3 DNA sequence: TGCAGCGTTGAGTTGACTGGGGGGGACATTCAGTACTTC. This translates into CSVELTGGDIQYF.